This T cell receptor beta chain originates from a study of OX40 agonist ivuxolimab in advanced cancers. Sequencing was performed with immunoSEQ multiplex PCR; in TCRdb, only in-frame clones are kept and a portion is missing. The table records 20,000 or so clones, 75% to 85% of them present only once. The receptor comes from an adult with an advanced solid tumor such as melanoma, head and neck, liver or kidney cancer. The sequencing here drew on CD4+ or CD8+ T cells sorted from blood, taken in a trial of the OX40 agonist ivuxolimab.

CDR3 sequence: CASSPRGAFNNSPLHF. The CDR3 DNA reads as TGTGCCAGCAGCCCTCGGGGGGCATTCAATAATTCACCCCTCCACTTT. V usage is TRBV9 and J usage is TRBJ1-6; the D gene is possibly TRBD1 (6 bases). Trimming took 4 bases from V and 5 from J, leaving 16 bases between them. The CDR3 has 16 residues. The germline gives CDR1 SGDLS, CDR2 YYNGEE.